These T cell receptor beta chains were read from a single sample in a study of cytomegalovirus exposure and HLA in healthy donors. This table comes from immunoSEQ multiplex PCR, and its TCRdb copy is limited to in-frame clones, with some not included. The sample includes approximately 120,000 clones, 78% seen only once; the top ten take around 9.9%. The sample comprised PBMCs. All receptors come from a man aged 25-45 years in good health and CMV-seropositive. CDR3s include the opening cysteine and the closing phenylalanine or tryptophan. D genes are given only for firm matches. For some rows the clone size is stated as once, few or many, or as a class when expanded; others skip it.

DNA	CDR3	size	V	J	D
TGTGCCAGTAGTCGGGGGTTGGGGAATAGCAATCAGCCCCAGCATTTT	CASSRGLGNSNQPQHF	.	TRBV19	TRBJ1-5	.
TGTGCCAGCAGCTTAGAACCTGAGGGTAACTATGGCTACACCTTC	CASSLEPEGNYGYTF	once	TRBV7-6	TRBJ1-2	.
TGTGCCAGCAGTGTCAGCGGAACGAACACCGGGGAGCTGTTTTTT	CASSVSGTNTGELFF	.	TRBV2	TRBJ2-2	.
TGTGCCAGTAGTCAGGGGACCTACAATGAGCAGTTCTTC	CASSQGTYNEQFF	.	TRBV19	TRBJ2-1	.
TGCGCCAGCAGCCAAGATCGGGGGGCAGGGAACGGCTACACCTTC	CASSQDRGAGNGYTF	few	TRBV4-3	TRBJ1-2	.
TGTGCCAGCAGTTTTTCGGCTAGCGGGAGTTACACCGGGGAGCTGTTTTTT	CASSFSASGSYTGELFF	.	TRBV27	TRBJ2-2	TRBD2
TGCGCCAGCAGCTTCCTCCGACAGGGAACCTACGAGCAGTACTTC	CASSFLRQGTYEQYF	once	TRBV5-1	TRBJ2-7	TRBD1
TGTGCCAGCAGTTTAATACTAGGGCAGTTCACTGAAGCTTTCTTT	CASSLILGQFTEAFF	once	TRBV27	TRBJ1-1	.
TGCGCCAGCAGCGTCAAGCGGGACAACACCGGGGAGCTGTTTTTT	CASSVKRDNTGELFF	.	TRBV5-1	TRBJ2-2	TRBD2
TGTGCCAGCAGCCCTCCGGGACTGAACAATGAGCAGTTCTTC	CASSPPGLNNEQFF	.	TRBV11-3	TRBJ2-1	.
TGTGCCATCAGTGAGGGACAATCCTACGAGCAGTACTTC	CAISEGQSYEQYF	.	TRBV10-3	TRBJ2-7	.
TGTGCCATCAGTGACCCCGGGACTAGGGGTGAGACCCAGTACTTC	CAISDPGTRGETQYF	.	TRBV10-3	TRBJ2-5	TRBD2
TGTGCCAGCAGGTGGGGGAGGGCCTACGAGCAGTACTTC	CASRWGRAYEQYF	.	TRBV13	TRBJ2-7	TRBD2
TGCGCCAGCAGCCAACTGGGACTAGCGGGAGCGGCTAAAGAGACCCAGTACTTC	CASSQLGLAGAAKETQYF	.	TRBV4-1	TRBJ2-5	TRBD2
TGTGCCAGCAGCCCAATTTTAGCCTACGAGCAGTACTTC	CASSPILAYEQYF	.	TRBV28	TRBJ2-7	.
TGTGCCAGCAGCTTAGGTTTTGCATACGAGACTAACTATGGCTACACCTTC	CASSLGFAYETNYGYTF	.	TRBV7-2	TRBJ1-2	.
TGTGCCAGCAGCTTAGCCGGTCGGTACGAGCAGTACTTC	CASSLAGRYEQYF	.	TRBV7-2	TRBJ2-7	.
TGTGCCAGCAGTTCAGGGTTGGCGCAGTATTTT	CASSSGLAQYF	.	TRBV27	TRBJ2-3	.
TGTGCCAGCAGTCTGATAGGGACTCGATACGAGCAGTACTTC	CASSLIGTRYEQYF	once	TRBV7-9	TRBJ2-7	.
TGTGCCAGCAGCCCCCACGGACTAGTAGAGCCCTACGAGCAGTACTTC	CASSPHGLVEPYEQYF	.	TRBV9	TRBJ2-7	TRBD2
TGTGCCAGCAGTATACAGGGGTTGACCACTGAAGCTTTCTTT	CASSIQGLTTEAFF	.	TRBV6-1	TRBJ1-1	TRBD1
TGCGCCAGCAGCTTGGACAGCGGGAGCCAGCAGTTCTTC	CASSLDSGSQQFF	.	TRBV5-1	TRBJ2-1	TRBD2
TGTGCCAGCAGTTTAGCGGGCCCAGGCTACAATGAGCAGTTCTTC	CASSLAGPGYNEQFF	medium-sized	TRBV27	TRBJ2-1	.
TGTGCCAGTCGACAGGGGGCCATGAACACTGAAGCTTTCTTT	CASRQGAMNTEAFF	.	TRBV2	TRBJ1-1	TRBD1
TGTGCCAGCAGCTATCCCGGGACTAGCGGACCGGAGACCCAGTACTTC	CASSYPGTSGPETQYF	.	TRBV5-6	TRBJ2-5	TRBD2
TGTGCCAGTAGTATTATCACACAGGCTTTAATGGACTATGGCTACACCTTC	CASSIITQALMDYGYTF	once	TRBV19	TRBJ1-2	.
TGCGCCAGCAGCCAATCGACAGGGATTAACTATGGCTACACCTTC	CASSQSTGINYGYTF	.	TRBV4-1	TRBJ1-2	TRBD1
TGTGCCAGCAGCCCCTTTACTTTATATAGCAATCAGCCCCAGCATTTT	CASSPFTLYSNQPQHF	.	TRBV27	TRBJ1-5	.
TGTGCCAGCAGTTTGGCTGCAACTAATGAAAAACTGTTTTTT	CASSLAATNEKLFF	.	TRBV27	TRBJ1-4	.
TGTGCCAGCAGTTTATCTCGTTACACCGGGGAGCTGTTTTTT	CASSLSRYTGELFF	.	TRBV27	TRBJ2-2	.
TGTGCCAGCAGCCCCCGGACAGCAACCGGGGAGCTGTTTTTT	CASSPRTATGELFF	.	TRBV9	TRBJ2-2	.
TGTGCCAGCAGTTTATTCTTAGCGGGAGGGCCTGGCGCAGATACGCAGTATTTT	CASSLFLAGGPGADTQYF	.	TRBV27	TRBJ2-3	TRBD2
TGTGCCAGCAGTGTCGGGACAGGGAGAATGAACACTGAAGCTTTCTTT	CASSVGTGRMNTEAFF	.	TRBV6-1	TRBJ1-1	TRBD1
TGTGCCAGCAGCTTATTAGAGTCACGTTACGAGCAGTACTTC	CASSLLESRYEQYF	.	TRBV5-4	TRBJ2-7	.
TGCGCCAGCAGTGCTAATCAGGGCTCGGGAGCTTTCTTT	CASSANQGSGAFF	.	TRBV10-2	TRBJ1-1	.
TGTGCCAGCAGTGAGCGTGGGGGACAGATCGGTCGGGGTGAGCAGTTCTTC	CASSERGGQIGRGEQFF	.	TRBV6-4	TRBJ2-1	TRBD1
TGTGCCAGCAGCGTAGATTGGGACAGGGACTATGGCTACACCTTC	CASSVDWDRDYGYTF	.	TRBV9	TRBJ1-2	TRBD1
TGTGCCAGCAGCCTTGAAGCGGGCAGGCTGCATGAGCAGTTCTTC	CASSLEAGRLHEQFF	once	TRBV7-3	TRBJ2-1	.
TGCGCCAGCAGTGAGCCCATTACAGGGGCCTACGAGCAGTACTTC	CASSEPITGAYEQYF	once	TRBV10-2	TRBJ2-7	TRBD1
TGCAGCGTTTCGACTAGCGGGAACTACAATGAGCAGTTCTTC	CSVSTSGNYNEQFF	.	TRBV29-1	TRBJ2-1	TRBD2
TGTGCCAGCAGGGATACAGGGAATACTGAAGCTTTCTTT	CASRDTGNTEAFF	few	TRBV28	TRBJ1-1	.
TGTGCCACCAGCAGAGATGGGGACAGCAGCTCTGGGGCCAACGTCCTGACTTTC	CATSRDGDSSSGANVLTF	few	TRBV15	TRBJ2-6	TRBD1